Described below is a single T cell receptor beta chain sequence and its context. CDR1 and CDR2 (germline): ENHRY, SYGVKD. Trimming took 2 bases from V and 9 from J, leaving 17 bases between them. The CDR3 totals 15 residues. Sequencing used immunoSEQ multiplex PCR; TCRdb keeps in-frame clones, though not all of them. The repertoire has roughly 330,000 clones, roughly 90% of them found once; the top ten carry under 4.5%. This sample was included in a study of blood T cell repertoires in COVID-19. This clonotype was sampled from a woman between 45 and 65 years old with active or convalescent COVID-19. Material: peripheral blood. The rearrangement links TRBV10-3 to TRBJ1-5; D possibly corresponds to TRBD1 (6 bases). CDR3 loop: CAISEDGADRLPQHF. The CDR3 DNA is TGTGCCATCAGTGAGGATGGGGCAGACAGGTTGCCCCAGCATTTT.